The 11 T cell receptor beta chains in this list originate from one sample, sequenced in a study of blood T cell repertoires in COVID-19. Here immunoSEQ multiplex PCR was the method, and the copy in TCRdb shows in-frame clones only, minus some. The sample shows about 270,000 clones, more than 65% of them seen only once. The material sequenced was peripheral blood. These receptors all come from a young woman with acute or convalescent COVID-19.

V gene TRBV27 combines with J gene TRBJ2-3; D gene ambiguous. The germline V and J ends were trimmed by 4 bases and 4 bases, with 6 bases remaining between them. CDR3 size: 12 residues. Per germline, CDR1 MNHEY and CDR2 SMNVEV (reference sequence). The CDR3 spells CASSSAADTQYF. Written as DNA, the CDR3 is TGTGCCAGCAGTTCGGCGGCAGATACGCAGTATTTT.

The chain employs TRBV24-1 and TRBJ2-1; 13 bases line up with TRBD2. Germline V gene lookup returns CDR1 KGHDR and CDR2 SFDVKD. V dropped 4 bases and J dropped 4; count of bases not matched to a gene: 3. The CDR3 sequence is 16 residues long. This chain's CDR3 is CATSDQGLAGYNEQFF. The CDR3 region has the DNA TGTGCCACCAGTGACCAGGGACTAGCGGGATACAATGAGCAGTTCTTC.

The chain carries TRBV27 and TRBJ1-4, with D uncertain. Deletions cut 4 bases from V and 0 bases from J, with 15 bases between. Germline V gene sequence: CDR1 MNHEY, CDR2 SMNVEV (reference sequence). The CDR3 loop spans 17 amino acids. CDR3 in amino acids: CASSYRRPRATNEKLFF. CDR3 nucleotides: TGTGCCAGCAGTTATCGGCGTCCTCGGGCAACTAATGAAAAACTGTTTTTT.

This clone was counted between two and nine times. The chain carries TRBV4-3 and TRBJ2-3, with 12 bases lining up with TRBD1. CDR3 length equals 17 residues. Germline CDR1 is LGHNA and CDR2 is YSLEER. V dropped 4 bases and J dropped 5; count of bases not matched to a gene: 10. Here the CDR3 DNA reads TGCGCCAGCAGCCCCTACGGGGACAGGGGGCAGGGAGATACGCAGTATTTT. Protein sequence: CASSPYGDRGQGDTQYF.

The V and J genes are TRBV30 and TRBJ1-2; D unresolved. V was pared by 5 bases and J by 14 bases, with 15 bases between. The germline CDR1 and CDR2 sequences are GTSNPN and SVGIG (reference sequence). The CDR3 is 10 amino acids. DNA for the CDR3: TGTGCCTGGCGGCTACCAGGTCGTACCTTC. This gives the protein CAWRLPGRTF.

This clone is a singleton in its sample. The genes are TRBV3-1 (or the pseudogene TRBV3-2) and TRBJ2-1; 13 bases fit TRBD2. Trimming removed 4 bases from V and 5 bases from J; junction bases left unmatched: 5. Looked up from germline, CDR1 is LGHDT and CDR2 is YNNKEL (reference sequence). The CDR3 loop spans 16 amino acids. The CDR3 region is CASSPRTSGRNNEQFF. For the CDR3, the DNA is TGTGCCAGCAGCCCTCGGACTAGCGGGAGAAACAATGAGCAGTTCTTC.

This chain links TRBV5-1 with TRBJ2-1; tentatively, D is TRBD2 (6 bases). The germline V gene has CDR1 SGHRS and CDR2 YFSETQ. The CDR3 contains 13 residues. V lost 6 bases and J lost 0, with 7 bases in between. The CDR3 nucleotides are TGCGCCAGCACCGGGAGCTCCTACAATGAGCAGTTCTTC. Translated: CASTGSSYNEQFF.

This chain uses TRBV6-2 or TRBV6-3 with TRBJ2-7; 12 nucleotides agree with TRBD2. The CDR3 loop spans 16 amino acids. The germline V gene has CDR1 MNHEY and CDR2 SVGEGT. The V gene end was trimmed by 2 bases and the J gene end by 4 bases; junction bases not matched to a gene: 6. CDR3 protein: CASSYPTSGGWYEQYF. As DNA, the CDR3 is TGTGCCAGCAGTTACCCGACTAGCGGGGGATGGTACGAGCAGTACTTC.

The V gene is TRBV5-1, the J gene TRBJ2-3; 12 bases line up with TRBD2. The CDR3 is made up of 15 amino acids. Germline V gives CDR1 SGHRS, CDR2 YFSETQ. J lost 3 bases, V lost 4 bases, and 3 bases had no gene match. CDR3 residues: CASSKTSGRTDTQYF. The CDR3 bases are TGCGCCAGCAGCAAGACTAGCGGGAGAACAGATACGCAGTATTTT.

The V call is TRBV9, the J call TRBJ1-2, with D perhaps TRBD1 (6 bases). CDR1 and CDR2 from the germline V gene are SGDLS and YYNGEE. V lost 3 bases, J lost 3 bases, and 12 bases lay in between. CDR3 size: 14 residues. CDR3: CASSDGGADYGYTF. The CDR3 region has the DNA TGTGCCAGCAGCGATGGGGGCGCGGACTATGGCTACACCTTC.

Only one count was recorded for this clone. DNA for the CDR3: TGTGCCAGCGAAACGCGACTCCGCTCTGGAAACACCATATATTTT. It yields the protein CASETRLRSGNTIYF. The V and J genes are TRBV5-8 and TRBJ1-3; D uncertain. Germline CDR1 is SGHTS and CDR2 is YDEGEE. This CDR3 is 15 amino acids long. V was pared by 7 bases and J by 0 bases, with 14 bases between.